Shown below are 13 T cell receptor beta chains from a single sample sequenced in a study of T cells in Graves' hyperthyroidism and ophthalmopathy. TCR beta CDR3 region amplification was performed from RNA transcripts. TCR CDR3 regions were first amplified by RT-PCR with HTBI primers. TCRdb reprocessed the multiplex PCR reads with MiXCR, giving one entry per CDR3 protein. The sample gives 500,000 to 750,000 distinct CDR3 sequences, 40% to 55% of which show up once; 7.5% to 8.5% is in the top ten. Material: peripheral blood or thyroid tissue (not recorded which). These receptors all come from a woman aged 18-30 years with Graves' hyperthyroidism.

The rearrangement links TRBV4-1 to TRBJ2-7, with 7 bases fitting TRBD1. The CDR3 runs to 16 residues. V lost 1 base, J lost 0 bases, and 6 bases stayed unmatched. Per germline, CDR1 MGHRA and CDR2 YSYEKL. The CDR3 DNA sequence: TGCGCCAGCAGCCAAGTAAACAGGGGACCCTCCTACGAGCAGTACTTC. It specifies CASSQVNRGPSYEQYF.

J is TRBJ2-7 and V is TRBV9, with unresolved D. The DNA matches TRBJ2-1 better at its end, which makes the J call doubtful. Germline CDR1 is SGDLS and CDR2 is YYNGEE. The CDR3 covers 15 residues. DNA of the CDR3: TGTGCCAGCAGCCCCTCTGGAAAGGTCTACAATGAGCAGTTCTTC. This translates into CASSPSGKVYNEQFF.

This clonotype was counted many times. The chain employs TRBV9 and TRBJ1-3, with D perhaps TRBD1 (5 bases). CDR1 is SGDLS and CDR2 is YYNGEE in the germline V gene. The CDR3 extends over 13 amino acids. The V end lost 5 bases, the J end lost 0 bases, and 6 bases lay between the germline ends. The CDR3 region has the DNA TGTGCCAGCAGTGACAGCTCTGGAAACACCATATATTTT. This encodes CASSDSSGNTIYF.

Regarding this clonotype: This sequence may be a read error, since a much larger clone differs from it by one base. The CDR3 reads CASRPGDYEQYF. The DNA of the CDR3 is TGTGCCAGCAGACCAGGGGACTACGAGCAGTACTTC. The genes are TRBV6-6 and TRBJ2-7, with D perhaps matching TRBD1 (6 bases). The V and J ends lost 6 bases and 3 bases respectively, with 9 bases between them. There are 12 residues in the CDR3. Germline V gene lookup returns CDR1 MNHNY and CDR2 SVGAGI (reference sequence).

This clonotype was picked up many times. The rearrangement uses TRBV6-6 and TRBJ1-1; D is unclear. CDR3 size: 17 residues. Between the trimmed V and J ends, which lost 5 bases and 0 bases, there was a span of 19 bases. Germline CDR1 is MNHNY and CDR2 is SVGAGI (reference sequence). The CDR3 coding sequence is TGTGCCAGCAGTATCCGAGGGTGGGGTTACATGAACACTGAAGCTTTCTTT. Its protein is CASSIRGWGYMNTEAFF.

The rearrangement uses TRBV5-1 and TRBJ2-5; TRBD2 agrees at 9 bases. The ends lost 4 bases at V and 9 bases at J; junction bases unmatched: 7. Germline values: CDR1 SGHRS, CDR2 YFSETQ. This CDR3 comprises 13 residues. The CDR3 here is CASSQYSSGAQYF. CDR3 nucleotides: TGCGCCAGCAGCCAGTATTCTAGCGGGGCCCAGTACTTC.

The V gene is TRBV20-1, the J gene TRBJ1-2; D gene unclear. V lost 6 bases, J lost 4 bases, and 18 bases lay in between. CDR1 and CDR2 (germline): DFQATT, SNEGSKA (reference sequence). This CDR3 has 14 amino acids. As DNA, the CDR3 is TGCAGTGCGGGGAGTCTGGCAGAGACCTATGGCTACACCTTC. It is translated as CSAGSLAETYGYTF.

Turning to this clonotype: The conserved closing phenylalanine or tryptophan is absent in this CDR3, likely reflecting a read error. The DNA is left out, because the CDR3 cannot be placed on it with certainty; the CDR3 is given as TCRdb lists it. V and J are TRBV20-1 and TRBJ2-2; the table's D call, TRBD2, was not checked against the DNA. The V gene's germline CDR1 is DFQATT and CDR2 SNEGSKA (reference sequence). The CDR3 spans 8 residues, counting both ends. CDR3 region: CSASRGLA.

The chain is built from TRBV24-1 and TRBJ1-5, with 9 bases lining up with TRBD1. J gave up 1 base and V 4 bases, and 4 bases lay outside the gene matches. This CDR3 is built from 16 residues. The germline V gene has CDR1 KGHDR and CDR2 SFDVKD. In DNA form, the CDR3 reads TGTGCCACCAGTGAGTCCGGGACAGGGAGCAATCAGCCCCAGCATTTT. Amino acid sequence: CATSESGTGSNQPQHF.

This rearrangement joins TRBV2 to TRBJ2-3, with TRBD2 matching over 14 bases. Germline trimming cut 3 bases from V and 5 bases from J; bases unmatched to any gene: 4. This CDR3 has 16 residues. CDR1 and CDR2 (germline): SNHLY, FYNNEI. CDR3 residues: CASSDRLAGGGDTQYF. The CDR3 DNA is TGTGCCAGCAGTGACAGACTAGCGGGAGGGGGAGATACGCAGTATTTT.

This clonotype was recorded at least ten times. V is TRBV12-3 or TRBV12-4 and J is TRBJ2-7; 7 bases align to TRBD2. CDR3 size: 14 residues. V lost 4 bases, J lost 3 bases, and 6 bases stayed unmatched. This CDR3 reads CASSWVERGYEQYF. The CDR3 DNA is TGTGCCAGCAGTTGGGTTGAGCGGGGCTACGAGCAGTACTTC.

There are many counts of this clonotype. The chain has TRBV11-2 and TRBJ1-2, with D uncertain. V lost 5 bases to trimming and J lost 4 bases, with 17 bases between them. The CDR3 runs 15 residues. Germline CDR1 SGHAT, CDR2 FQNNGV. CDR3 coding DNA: TGTGCCAGCAGCCCTCAAGGGAGCCTTAGCTATGGCTACACCTTC. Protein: CASSPQGSLSYGYTF.

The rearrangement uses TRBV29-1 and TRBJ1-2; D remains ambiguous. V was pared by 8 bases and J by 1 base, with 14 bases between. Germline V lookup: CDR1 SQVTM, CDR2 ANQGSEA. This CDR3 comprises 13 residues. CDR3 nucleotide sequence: TGCAGCAGTGACGTCGGCCTTAACTATGGCTACACCTTC. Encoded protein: CSSDVGLNYGYTF.